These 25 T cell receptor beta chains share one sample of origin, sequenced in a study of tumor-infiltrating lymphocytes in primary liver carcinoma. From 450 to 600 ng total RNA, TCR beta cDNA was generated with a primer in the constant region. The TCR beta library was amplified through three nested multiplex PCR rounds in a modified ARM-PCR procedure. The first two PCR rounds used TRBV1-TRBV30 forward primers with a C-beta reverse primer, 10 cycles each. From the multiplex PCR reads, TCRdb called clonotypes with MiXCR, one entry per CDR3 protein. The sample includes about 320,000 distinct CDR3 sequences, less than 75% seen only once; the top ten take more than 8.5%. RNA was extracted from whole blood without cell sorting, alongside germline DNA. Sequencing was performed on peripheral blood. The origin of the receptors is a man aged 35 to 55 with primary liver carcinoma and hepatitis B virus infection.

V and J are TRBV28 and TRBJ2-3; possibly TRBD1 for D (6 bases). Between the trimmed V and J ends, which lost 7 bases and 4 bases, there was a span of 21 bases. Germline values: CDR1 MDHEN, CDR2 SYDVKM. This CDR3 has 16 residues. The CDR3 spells CASTSLMAAGADTQYF. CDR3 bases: TGTGCCAGCACCTCCCTGATGGCGGCAGGGGCAGATACGCAGTATTTT.

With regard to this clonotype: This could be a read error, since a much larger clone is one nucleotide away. DNA of the CDR3: TGTGCCAGCAGTTTTGTGGGAAAGGACGAGCAGTACTTC. Amino acid sequence: CASSFVGKDEQYF. V gene TRBV6-5 combines with J gene TRBJ2-7; no clear D. CDR3 length: 13 amino acids. Germline values: CDR1 MNHEY, CDR2 SVGAGI. V was pared by 4 bases and J by 5 bases, with 12 bases between.

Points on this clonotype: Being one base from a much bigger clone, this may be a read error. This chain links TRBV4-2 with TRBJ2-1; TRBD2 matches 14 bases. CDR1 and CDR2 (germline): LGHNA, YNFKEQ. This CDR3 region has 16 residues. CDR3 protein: CASIQPGLAGAHEQFF. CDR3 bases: TGTGCCAGCATCCAACCGGGACTAGCGGGAGCCCATGAGCAGTTCTTC.

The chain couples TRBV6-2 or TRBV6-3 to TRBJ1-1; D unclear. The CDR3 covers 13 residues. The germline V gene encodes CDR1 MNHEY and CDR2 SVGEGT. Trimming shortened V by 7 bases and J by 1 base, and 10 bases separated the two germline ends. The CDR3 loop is CASILGWNTEAFF. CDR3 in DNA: TGTGCCAGCATCTTGGGCTGGAACACTGAAGCTTTCTTT.

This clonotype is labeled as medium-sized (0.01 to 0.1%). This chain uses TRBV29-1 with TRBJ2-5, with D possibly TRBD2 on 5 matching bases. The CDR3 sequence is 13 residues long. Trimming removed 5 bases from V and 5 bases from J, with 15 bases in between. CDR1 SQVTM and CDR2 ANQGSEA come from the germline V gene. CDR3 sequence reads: CSVMTSGGETQYF. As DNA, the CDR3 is TGCAGCGTTATGACGTCTGGCGGGGAGACCCAGTACTTC.

The CDR3 is CASSLLAGFDNYEQYF. CDR3 DNA sequence: TGCGCCAGCAGCTTACTAGCGGGATTTGATAACTACGAGCAGTACTTC. This chain connects TRBV5-1 to TRBJ2-7; TRBD2 matches 10 bases. V was clipped by 2 bases and J by 3 bases; unmatched bases: 8. The length of the CDR3 is 16 residues. The V gene's germline CDR1 is SGHRS and CDR2 YFSETQ.

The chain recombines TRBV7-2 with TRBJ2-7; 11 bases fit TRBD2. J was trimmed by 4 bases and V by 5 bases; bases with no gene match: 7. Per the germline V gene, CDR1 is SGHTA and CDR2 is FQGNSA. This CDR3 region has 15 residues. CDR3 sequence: CASSASSGGPYEQYF. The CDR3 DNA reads TGTGCCAGCAGCGCCTCTAGCGGGGGGCCTTACGAGCAGTACTTC.

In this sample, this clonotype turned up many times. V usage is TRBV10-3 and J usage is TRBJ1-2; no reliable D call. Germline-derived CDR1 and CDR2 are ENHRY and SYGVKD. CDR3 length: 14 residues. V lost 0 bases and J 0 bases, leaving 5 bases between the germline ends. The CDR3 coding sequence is TGTGCCATCAGTGAGTCTCTCGCTAACTATGGCTACACCTTC. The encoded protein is CAISESLANYGYTF.

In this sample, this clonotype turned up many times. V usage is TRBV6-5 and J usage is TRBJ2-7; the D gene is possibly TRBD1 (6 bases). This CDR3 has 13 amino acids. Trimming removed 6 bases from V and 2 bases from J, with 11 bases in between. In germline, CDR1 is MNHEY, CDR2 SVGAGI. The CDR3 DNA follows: TGTGCCAGCAGACAGGGTTTTCCCTACGAGCAGTACTTC. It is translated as CASRQGFPYEQYF.

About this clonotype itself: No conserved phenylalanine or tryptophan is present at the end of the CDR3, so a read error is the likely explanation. CDR3 region: CAISEKSGPGYEQYL. CDR3 in DNA: TGTGCCATCAGTGAGAAAAGCGGGCCTGGCTACGAGCAGTACTTA. The chain employs TRBV10-3 and TRBJ2-7, with TRBD2 as a possible D gene (6 bases). The germline V and J ends were trimmed by 2 bases and 3 bases, with 14 bases remaining between them. Germline lookup yields CDR1 ENHRY and CDR2 SYGVKD. The CDR3 has 15 residues.

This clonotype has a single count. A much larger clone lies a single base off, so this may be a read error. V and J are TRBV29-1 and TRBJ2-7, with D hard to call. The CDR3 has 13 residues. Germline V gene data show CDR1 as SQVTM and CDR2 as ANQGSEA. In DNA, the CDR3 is TGCCGCGCACTACCCGCGGAAGCCTACGAGCAGTACTTC. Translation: CRALPAEAYEQYF.

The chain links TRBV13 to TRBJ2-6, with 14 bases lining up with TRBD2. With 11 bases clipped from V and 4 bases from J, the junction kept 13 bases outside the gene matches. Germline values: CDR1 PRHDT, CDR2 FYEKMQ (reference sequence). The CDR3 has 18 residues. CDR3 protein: CARQRGTSGSLGANVLTF. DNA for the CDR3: TGTGCCCGCCAGCGGGGGACTAGCGGGAGTCTGGGGGCCAACGTCCTGACTTTC. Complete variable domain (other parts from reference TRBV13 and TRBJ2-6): AAGVIQSPRHLIKEKRETATLKCYPIPRHDTVYWYQQGPGQDPQFLISFYEKMQSDKGSIPDRFSAQQFSDYHSELNMSSLELGDSALYFCARQRGTSGSLGANVLTFGAGSRLTVL.

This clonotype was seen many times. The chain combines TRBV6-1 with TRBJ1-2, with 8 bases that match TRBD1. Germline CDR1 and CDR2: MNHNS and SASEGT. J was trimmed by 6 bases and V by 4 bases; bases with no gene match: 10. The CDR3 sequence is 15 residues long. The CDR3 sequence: CASSAQGAKGDGYTF. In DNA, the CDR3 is TGTGCCAGCAGTGCCCAGGGGGCCAAGGGTGATGGCTACACCTTC.

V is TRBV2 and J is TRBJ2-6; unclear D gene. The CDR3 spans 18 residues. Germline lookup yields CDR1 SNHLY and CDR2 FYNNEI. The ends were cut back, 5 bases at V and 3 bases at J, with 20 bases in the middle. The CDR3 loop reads CASSLLDPNSIGANVLTF. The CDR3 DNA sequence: TGTGCCAGCAGTCTATTGGACCCGAATAGCATTGGGGCCAACGTCCTGACTTTC.

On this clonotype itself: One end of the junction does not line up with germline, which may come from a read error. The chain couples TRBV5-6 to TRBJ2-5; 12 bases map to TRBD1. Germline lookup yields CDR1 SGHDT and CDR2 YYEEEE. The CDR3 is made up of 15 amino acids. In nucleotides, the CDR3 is TGTGCCAGCAGCCCTGGGACAGGGGGCCAAGGGACCCAGTACTTC. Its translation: CASSPGTGGQGTQYF.

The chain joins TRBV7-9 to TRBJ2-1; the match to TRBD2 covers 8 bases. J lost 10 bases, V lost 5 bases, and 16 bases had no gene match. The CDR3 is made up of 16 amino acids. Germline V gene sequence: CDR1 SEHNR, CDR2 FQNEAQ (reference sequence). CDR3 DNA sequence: TGTGCCAGCAGCCCGCGGGGACTAGTGGGAGTACACGAGCAGTTCTTC. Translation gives CASSPRGLVGVHEQFF.

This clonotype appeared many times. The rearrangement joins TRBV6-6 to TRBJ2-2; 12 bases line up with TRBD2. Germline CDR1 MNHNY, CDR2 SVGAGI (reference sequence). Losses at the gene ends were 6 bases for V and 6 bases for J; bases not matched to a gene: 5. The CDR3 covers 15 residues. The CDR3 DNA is TGTGCCAGCAGCCCTAGCGGGAGGGTCGCCGGGGAGCTGTTTTTT. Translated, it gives CASSPSGRVAGELFF.

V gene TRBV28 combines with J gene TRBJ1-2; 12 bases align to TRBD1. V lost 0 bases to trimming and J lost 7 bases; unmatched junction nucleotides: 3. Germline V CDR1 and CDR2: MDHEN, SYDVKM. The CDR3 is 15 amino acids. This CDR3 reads CASSLWGTGGGGYTF. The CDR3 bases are TGTGCCAGCAGTTTATGGGGGACAGGGGGCGGTGGCTACACCTTC.

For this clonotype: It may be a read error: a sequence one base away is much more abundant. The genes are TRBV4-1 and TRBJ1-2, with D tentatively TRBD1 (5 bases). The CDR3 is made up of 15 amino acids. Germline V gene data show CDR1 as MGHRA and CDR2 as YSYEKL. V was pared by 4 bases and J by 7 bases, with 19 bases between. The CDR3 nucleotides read TGCGCCAGCAGCCCACCAGACAGTGGGCAGGTTGGCTACACCTTC. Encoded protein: CASSPPDSGQVGYTF.

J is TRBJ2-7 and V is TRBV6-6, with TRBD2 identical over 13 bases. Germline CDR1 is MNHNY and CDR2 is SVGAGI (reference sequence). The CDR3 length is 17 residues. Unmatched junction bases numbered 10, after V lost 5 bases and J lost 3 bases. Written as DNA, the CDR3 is TGTGCCAGCAGTGAATTTGGACTAGCGGGAGTGAGCTACGAGCAGTACTTC. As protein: CASSEFGLAGVSYEQYF.

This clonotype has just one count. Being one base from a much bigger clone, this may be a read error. CDR3 residues: CASSLGQGTSSSYEQYF. The CDR3 coding sequence is TGTGCCAGCAGTCTGGGGCAAGGGACTAGCAGCTCCTACGAGCAGTACTTC. The chain recombines TRBV7-8 with TRBJ2-7; 9 positions agree with TRBD2. V gave up 6 bases and J gave up 0 bases; unmatched junction bases: 12. The CDR3 spans 17 residues. Germline assignment: CDR1 SGHVS and CDR2 FQNEAQ.

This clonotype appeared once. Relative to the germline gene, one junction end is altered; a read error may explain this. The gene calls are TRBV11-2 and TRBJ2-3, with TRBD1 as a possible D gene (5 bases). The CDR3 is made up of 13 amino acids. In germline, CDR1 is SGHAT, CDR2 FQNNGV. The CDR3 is CVSSLDSSDTRYF. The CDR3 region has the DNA TGTGTCAGCAGCCTCGACAGCTCAGATACGCGGTATTTT.

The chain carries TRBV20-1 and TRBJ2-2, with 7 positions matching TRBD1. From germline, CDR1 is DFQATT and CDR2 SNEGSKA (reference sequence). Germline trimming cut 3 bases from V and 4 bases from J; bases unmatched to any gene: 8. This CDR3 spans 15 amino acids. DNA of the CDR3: TGCAGTGCTAGTCGTGTGACAGGGCCCACCGGGGAGCTGTTTTTT. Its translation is CSASRVTGPTGELFF.

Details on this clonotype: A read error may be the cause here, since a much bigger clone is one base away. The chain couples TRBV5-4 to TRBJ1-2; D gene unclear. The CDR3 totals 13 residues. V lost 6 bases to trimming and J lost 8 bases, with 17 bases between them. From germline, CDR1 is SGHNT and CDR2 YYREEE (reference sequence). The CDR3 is CASTPRIGIGYTF. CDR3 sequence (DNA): TGTGCCAGCACCCCAAGGATAGGGATCGGCTACACCTTC.

Written as DNA, the CDR3 is TGTGCCAGCAGCTCGGCCAGACTAGCGGGAGGGAGTGAGCAGTTCTTC. This sequence encodes CASSSARLAGGSEQFF. The rearrangement links TRBV7-8 to TRBJ2-1, with TRBD2 matching over 14 bases. CDR1 and CDR2 from the germline V gene are SGHVS and FQNEAQ. The CDR3 consists of 16 residues. V gave up 4 bases and J gave up 9 bases; unmatched junction bases: 8.